The 21 T cell receptor beta chains given below trace back to one sample, sequenced in a study of Graves' ophthalmopathy and Graves' hyperthyroidism. Amplified TCR beta CDR3 regions were obtained using RNA transcripts as template. Second-round multiplex PCR followed a first-round RT-PCR using HTBI primers. MiXCR, run by TCRdb on the multiplex PCR reads, gives a single entry per CDR3 protein. The table records around 670,000 distinct CDR3 sequences, roughly 41% of them present only once. Source material: peripheral blood. These receptor sequences come from an adult man with Graves' ophthalmopathy.

This clonotype occurred many times. The chain combines TRBV2 with TRBJ1-1; perhaps TRBD1 as D (6 bases). V was trimmed by 7 bases and J by 0 bases, leaving 15 bases between them. Germline assignment: CDR1 SNHLY and CDR2 FYNNEI. This CDR3 contains 15 residues. The chain's CDR3 is CASKTGSGVNTEAFF. For the CDR3, the DNA is TGTGCCAGCAAGACAGGATCGGGGGTGAACACTGAAGCTTTCTTT.

This clonotype has more than one count but fewer than ten. The chain recombines TRBV24-1 with TRBJ1-5, with a tentative D call TRBD1 (5 bases). V was cut by 4 bases and J by 5 bases, with 11 bases left in between. The germline V gene has CDR1 KGHDR and CDR2 SFDVKD. The CDR3 loop spans 14 amino acids. The CDR3 is CATSDPGKDQPQHF. The CDR3 bases are TGTGCCACCAGTGACCCAGGGAAGGATCAGCCCCAGCATTTT.

Points on this clonotype: A read error may account for a junction end that differs from germline. V usage is TRBV6-1 and J usage is TRBJ1-5, with D possibly matching TRBD1 (5 bases). CDR3 size: 14 residues. Germline V gives CDR1 MNHNS, CDR2 SASEGT. CDR3 nucleotides: TGTGCCAGCACTGAACGAGGGGCAAGACAGCCCCAGCATTTT. Protein: CASTERGARQPQHF.

The chain combines TRBV6-1 with TRBJ2-7; D is unresolved. Germline V gene sequence: CDR1 MNHNS, CDR2 SASEGT. V lost 6 bases and J lost 7, with 16 bases in between. The CDR3 runs to 13 residues. CDR3 sequence: CASSQDLGQEQYF. CDR3 DNA: TGTGCCAGCAGCCAAGATCTTGGGCAGGAGCAGTACTTC.

This clonotype has at least ten counts. The rearrangement links TRBV7-9 to TRBJ1-4; a weak D match, TRBD1 (6 bases). Germline CDR1 is SEHNR and CDR2 is FQNEAQ (reference sequence). Trimming cost V 7 bases and J 12 bases, with 15 bases left between them. The CDR3 sequence is 12 residues long. The CDR3, as DNA: TGTGCCAGCACCAAGGGGGGGATCGAACTGTTTTTT. Its protein is CASTKGGIELFF.

This clonotype showed up many times. The chain joins TRBV10-3 to TRBJ1-2, with D possibly TRBD1 on 6 matching bases. CDR3 length equals 15 residues. Per germline, CDR1 ENHRY and CDR2 SYGVKD. Trimming pared 0 bases from V and 3 bases from J, leaving 11 bases between. CDR3 in DNA: TGTGCCATCAGTGAGTCAACGGGACAATACTATGGCTACACCTTC. Its protein product is CAISESTGQYYGYTF.

This rearrangement joins TRBV25-1 to TRBJ2-5, with a possible D match to TRBD2 (5 bases). The CDR3 consists of 15 residues. Germline CDR1 is MGHDK and CDR2 is SYGVNS. V gave up 8 bases and J gave up 1 base, with 17 bases separating them. As DNA, the CDR3 is TGTGCCAGCTTAGAGGAGCGGCGATTCCAAGAGACCCAGTACTTC. It is translated as CASLEERRFQETQYF.

In its sample, this clonotype was seen a few times. The chain links TRBV20-1 to TRBJ1-4; D might be TRBD1 (6 bases). The CDR3 runs to 16 residues. Germline CDR1 and CDR2: DFQATT and SNEGSKA (reference sequence). Trimming took 1 base from V and 8 from J, leaving 20 bases between them. The CDR3 loop reads CSARAVSGDNMEKLFF. Written as DNA, the CDR3 is TGCAGTGCTAGAGCCGTTTCGGGGGACAACATGGAAAAACTGTTTTTT.

The chain links TRBV20-1 to TRBJ2-7; 12 bases align to TRBD2. Trimming took 0 bases from V and 2 from J; bases not matched to a gene: 8. The CDR3 length is 17 residues. Germline CDR1 reads DFQATT; CDR2 reads SNEGSKA (reference sequence). In DNA form, the CDR3 reads TGCAGTGCTAGAGATTCGAGACTAGCGGGAGTTGCCTACGAGCAGTACTTC. This translates into CSARDSRLAGVAYEQYF.

The chain uses TRBV25-1 and TRBJ1-1; tentatively, D is TRBD1 (6 bases). This CDR3 contains 15 residues. The V end lost 4 bases, the J end lost 7 bases, and 19 bases lay between the germline ends. Germline CDR1 reads MGHDK; CDR2 reads SYGVNS. CDR3 sequence: CASSARFRGRGEAFF. CDR3 nucleotide sequence: TGTGCCAGCAGTGCTAGGTTTAGGGGGAGGGGTGAAGCTTTCTTT. Full variable domain (missing parts from reference TRBV25-1 and TRBJ1-1): EADIYQTPRYLVIGTGKKITLECSQTMGHDKMYWYQQDPGMELHLIHYSYGVNSTEKGDLSSESTVSRIRTEHFPLTLESARPSHTSQYLCASSARFRGRGEAFFGQGTRLTVV.

The chain employs TRBV10-3 and TRBJ1-1; 10 bases match TRBD1. The J segment lost 4 bases and the V segment lost 5 bases, leaving 7 bases of the junction unmatched. The germline gives CDR1 ENHRY, CDR2 SYGVKD. CDR3 length: 15 amino acids. The CDR3 region is CAISRDRGSFTEAFF. The CDR3 DNA reads as TGTGCCATCAGTCGGGACAGGGGATCTTTCACTGAAGCTTTCTTT.

The rearrangement uses TRBV9 and TRBJ1-2; possibly TRBD1 for D (6 bases). The CDR3 has 13 residues. V dropped 10 bases and J dropped 2 bases, with 15 bases sitting between them. CDR1 and CDR2 from the germline V gene are SGDLS and YYNGEE. CDR3 residues: CAWSVRGNYGYTF. The CDR3 DNA reads as TGTGCCTGGAGTGTGAGGGGGAACTATGGCTACACCTTC.

The gene calls are TRBV2 and TRBJ1-1; the D gene is possibly TRBD1 (5 bases). Per the germline V gene, CDR1 is SNHLY and CDR2 is FYNNEI. The CDR3 loop spans 17 amino acids. Trimming took 5 bases from V and 0 from J, leaving 19 bases between them. The DNA of the CDR3 is TGTGCCAGCAGTCGCCCTGTTTTGGGCAGGGTGAACACTGAAGCTTTCTTT. Its translation: CASSRPVLGRVNTEAFF.

This clonotype has a handful of counts. CDR3 amino acids: CASSLGAGHRITGANVLTF. The CDR3 DNA follows: TGTGCCAGCAGCTTGGGTGCGGGGCATCGGATCACTGGGGCCAACGTCCTGACTTTC. The chain is built from TRBV13 and TRBJ2-6, with D possibly TRBD2 on 6 matching bases. This CDR3 has 19 residues. Germline loops: CDR1 PRHDT, CDR2 FYEKMQ (reference sequence). Trimming shortened V by 3 bases and J by 2 bases, and 20 bases separated the two germline ends. Supplemented by reference TRBV13 and TRBJ2-6, the full variable domain reads AAGVIQSPRHLIKEKRETATLKCYPIPRHDTVYWYQQGPGQDPQFLISFYEKMQSDKGSIPDRFSAQQFSDYHSELNMSSLELGDSALYFCASSLGAGHRITGANVLTFGAGSRLTVL.

This clonotype was found a few times. The chain combines TRBV6-6 with TRBJ1-5, with D possibly matching TRBD1 (6 bases). V was shortened by 6 bases and J by 3 bases, with 12 bases between the two germline ends. Germline lookup yields CDR1 MNHNY and CDR2 SVGAGI (reference sequence). This CDR3 has 14 amino acids. CDR3 amino acids: CASSPPGANQPQHF. The CDR3 DNA reads as TGTGCCAGCAGCCCCCCAGGGGCCAATCAGCCCCAGCATTTT.

This clonotype was recorded at least ten times. V gene TRBV12-3 or TRBV12-4 combines with J gene TRBJ1-2; 10 bases map to TRBD1. V lost 5 bases, J lost 2 bases, and 5 bases stayed unmatched. This CDR3 spans 15 amino acids. CDR3 sequence: CASSVPGQGNYGYTF. The CDR3, as DNA: TGTGCCAGCAGTGTACCGGGACAGGGGAACTATGGCTACACCTTC.

V is TRBV20-1 and J is TRBJ1-5; D ambiguous. Trimming cost V 4 bases and J 4 bases, with 11 bases left between them. Germline assignment: CDR1 DFQATT and CDR2 SNEGSKA (reference sequence). The CDR3 totals 13 residues. CDR3 loop: CSATEAENQPQHF. The CDR3 DNA reads TGCAGTGCTACTGAGGCAGAAAATCAGCCCCAGCATTTT.

The chain combines TRBV2 with TRBJ2-2; the match to TRBD1 covers 7 bases. This CDR3 is built from 13 residues. In germline, CDR1 is SNHLY, CDR2 FYNNEI. J was trimmed by 2 bases and V by 8 bases; bases with no gene match: 2. The CDR3 DNA reads as TGTGCCAGCGGGACAGTAAACACCGGGGAGCTGTTTTTT. It encodes CASGTVNTGELFF.

The chain has TRBV20-1 and TRBJ2-7, with TRBD2 matching 8 bases. The germline CDR1 and CDR2 sequences are DFQATT and SNEGSKA (reference sequence). J was trimmed by 2 bases and V by 3 bases; bases with no gene match: 3. This CDR3 has 13 residues. DNA of the CDR3: TGCAGTGCTAGTCGCGGGGGGCCCTACGAGCAGTACTTC. Protein: CSASRGGPYEQYF.

The table lists this clonotype with many counts. V is TRBV6-5 and J is TRBJ1-6; no clear D. V was clipped by 6 bases and J by 6 bases, with 12 bases between them. Germline V gene data show CDR1 as MNHEY and CDR2 as SVGAGI. The CDR3 length is 14 residues. The CDR3 loop is CASSRSGGNSPLHF. The CDR3, as DNA: TGTGCCAGCAGCCGGTCAGGCGGTAATTCACCCCTCCACTTT.

The rearrangement uses TRBV7-2 and TRBJ1-4, with 9 bases lining up with TRBD1. Germline assignment: CDR1 SGHTA and CDR2 FQGNSA. After removal of 6 bases from V and 5 bases from J, the junction contained 7 bases not matched to a gene. The CDR3 has 15 amino acids. CDR3 loop: CASRLTGTGNEKLFF. DNA of the CDR3: TGTGCCAGCAGATTAACCGGGACAGGGAATGAAAAACTGTTTTTT. The variable domain in full, completed from reference TRBV7-2 and TRBJ1-4, reads GAGVSQSPSNKVTEKGKDVELRCDPISGHTALYWYRQSLGQGLEFLIYFQGNSAPDKSGLPSDRFSAERTGGSVSTLTIQRTQQEDSAVYLCASRLTGTGNEKLFFGSGTQLSVL.